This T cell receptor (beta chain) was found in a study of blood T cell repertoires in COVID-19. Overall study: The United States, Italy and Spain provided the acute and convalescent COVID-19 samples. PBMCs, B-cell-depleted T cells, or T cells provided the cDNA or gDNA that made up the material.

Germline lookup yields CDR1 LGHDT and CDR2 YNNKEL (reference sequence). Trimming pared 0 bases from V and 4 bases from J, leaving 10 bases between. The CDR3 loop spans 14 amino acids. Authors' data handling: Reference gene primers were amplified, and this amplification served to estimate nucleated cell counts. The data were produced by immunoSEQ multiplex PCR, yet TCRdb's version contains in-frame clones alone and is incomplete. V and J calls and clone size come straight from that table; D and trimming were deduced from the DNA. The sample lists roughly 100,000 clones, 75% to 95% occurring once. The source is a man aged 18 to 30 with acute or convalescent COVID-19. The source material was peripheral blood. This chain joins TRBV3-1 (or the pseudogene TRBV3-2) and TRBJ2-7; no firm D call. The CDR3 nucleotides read TGTGCCAGCAGCCAAGACCCAGTCGAATACGAGCAGTACTTC. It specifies CASSQDPVEYEQYF.